Described below is a single T cell receptor beta chain sequence and its context. Its target is unknown. Whether given at about 4 or about 12 weeks, second doses were pooled. The entry originates in a study of T cell responses to AZD1222 COVID-19 vaccine. Broader study findings: After two AZD1222 doses, spike-specific TCR breadth and depth rose versus day 0. Among the donors, most were white British and more were female, and clonal diversity was possibly underestimated.

Method: immunoSEQ multiplex PCR; TCRdb's copy keeps in-frame clones and lacks some. The sample consists of more than 100,000 clones, about nine tenths of them appearing once. Trimming cost V 6 bases and J 6 bases, with 13 bases left between them. Germline CDR1 and CDR2: MDHEN and SYDVKM. The CDR3 extends over 13 amino acids. The J gene is TRBJ2-3, the V gene TRBV28; D is unclear. The source is an adult who received the AZD1222 COVID-19 vaccine. This specimen consisted of peripheral blood, obtained 28 days after the second AZD1222 dose. CDR3 in amino acids: CASSRPPGDTQYF. Written as DNA, the CDR3 is TGTGCCAGCAGCCGACCTCCTGGGGATACGCAGTATTTT.